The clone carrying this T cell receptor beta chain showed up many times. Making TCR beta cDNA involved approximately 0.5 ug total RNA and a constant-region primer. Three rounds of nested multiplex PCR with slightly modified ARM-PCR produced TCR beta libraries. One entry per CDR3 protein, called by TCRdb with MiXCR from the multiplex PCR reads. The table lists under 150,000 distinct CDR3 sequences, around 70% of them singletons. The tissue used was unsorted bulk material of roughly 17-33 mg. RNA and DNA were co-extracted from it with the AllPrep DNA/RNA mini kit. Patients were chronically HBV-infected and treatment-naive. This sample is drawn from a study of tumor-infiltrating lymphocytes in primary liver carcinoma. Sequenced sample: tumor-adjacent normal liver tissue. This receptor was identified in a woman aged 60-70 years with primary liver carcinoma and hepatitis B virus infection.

CDR3 bases: TGTGCCAGCAGCTTGGTGGAGCTCGTCAATGAGCAGTTCTTC. Protein: CASSLVELVNEQFF. The rearrangement links TRBV5-5 to TRBJ2-1; D is uncertain. The CDR3 runs 14 residues. Germline values: CDR1 SGHKS, CDR2 YYEKEE (reference sequence). The ends were cut back, 0 bases at V and 6 bases at J, with 10 bases in the middle.